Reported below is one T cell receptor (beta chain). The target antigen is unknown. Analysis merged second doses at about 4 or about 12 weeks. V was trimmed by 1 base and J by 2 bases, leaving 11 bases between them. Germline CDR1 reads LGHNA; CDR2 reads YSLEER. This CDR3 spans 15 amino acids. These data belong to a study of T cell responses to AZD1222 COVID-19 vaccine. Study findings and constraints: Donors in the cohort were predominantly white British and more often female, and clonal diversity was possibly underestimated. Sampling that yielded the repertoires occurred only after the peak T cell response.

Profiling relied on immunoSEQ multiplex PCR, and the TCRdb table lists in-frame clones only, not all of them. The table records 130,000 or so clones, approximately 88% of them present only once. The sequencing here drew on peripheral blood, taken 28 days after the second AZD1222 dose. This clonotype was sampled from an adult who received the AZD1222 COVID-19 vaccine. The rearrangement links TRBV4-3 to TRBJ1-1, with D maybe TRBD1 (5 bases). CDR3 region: CASSQGWQGNTEAFF. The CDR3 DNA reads TGCGCCAGCAGCCAAGGTTGGCAGGGTAACACTGAAGCTTTCTTT.